This T cell receptor beta chain stems from a study of T cells in localized non-small cell lung cancer. Whole-study findings and limits: When the top 100 tumor clones were examined, a median around 61 of them also appeared in the adjacent lung, which was paired and uninvolved. Uninvolved adjacent lung had the highest recorded T cell clonality, with tumor below it. With higher T cell density in blood came longer overall survival. Sequencing was limited to one tumor region, leaving the possibility of heterogeneity open.

V lost 7 bases, J lost 6 bases, and 7 bases stayed unmatched. The V gene's germline CDR1 is MNHEY and CDR2 SMNVEV (reference sequence). The CDR3 runs 15 residues. Of note for this clone: The target antigen is unknown.

Generated by immunoSEQ multiplex PCR, the TCRdb table keeps only in-frame clones and is missing some. The sample carries approximately 21,000 clones, over 75% recorded once. V usage is TRBV27 and J usage is TRBJ2-3; TRBD2 agrees at 13 bases. The TCR was taken from a woman aged 35 to 70 with stage I lung adenocarcinoma. The sample here was peripheral blood, taken before any cancer treatment. CDR3 nucleotide sequence: TGTGCCAGCACCCGGACTAGCGGGAGACCCGATACGCAGTATTTT. Its protein is CASTRTSGRPDTQYF.